This T cell receptor beta chain was profiled in a study of blood T cell repertoires in COVID-19. Study as a whole: Samples representing acute and convalescent COVID-19 were sourced from the United States, Italy and Spain.

Seattle-derived patients entered the study during active infection and were followed longitudinally. Original analysis: Researchers report that nucleated cell counts were estimated from reference gene primer amplification. Clones were read by immunoSEQ multiplex PCR, and TCRdb kept only the in-frame ones, dropping some. From that table come the V and J calls and clone size; the DNA was used to work out D and trimming. The sample records about 200,000 clones, approximately 90% being singletons. The CDR3 sequence is 15 residues long. In germline, CDR1 is DFQATT, CDR2 SNEGSKA (reference sequence). V lost 3 bases and J lost 5, with 17 bases in between.

This rearrangement joins TRBV20-1 to TRBJ1-5; perhaps TRBD1 as D (6 bases). This TCR was sampled from a woman aged 45 to 65 with COVID-19, enrolled during active disease. The sequenced sample consisted of peripheral blood. The CDR3 loop is CSASPLGDTYQPQHF. In DNA form, the CDR3 reads TGCAGTGCTAGTCCCCTAGGGGACACCTATCAGCCCCAGCATTTT.